This TCR beta chain stems from a study of T cell repertoires in cytomegalovirus infection. Study outcomes and limitations: Cumulative public TCR beta family frequency identified carriers of CMV plus the relevant HLA.

V was shortened by 5 bases and J by 4 bases, with 18 bases between the two germline ends. The germline V gene encodes CDR1 MNHEY and CDR2 SVGAGI. The CDR3 totals 16 residues. One entry per CDR3 protein results from TCRdb running MiXCR on the reads. The top ten clones hold about 2.8% of a sample with about 740,000 distinct CDR3 sequences, 35% to 45% of them seen once. This clonotype was seen only a few times. The antigen is unknown. The sample consisted of PBMCs. The source is a human donor in good health (CMV status not recorded). Some clones in this sample may be carry-over from other donors' samples. The genes are TRBV6-5 and TRBJ1-3, with a weak D call TRBD1 (5 bases). CDR3 loop: CASSEFSGALGNTIYF. The CDR3 region has the DNA TGTGCCAGCAGTGAATTCAGCGGGGCCCTCGGAAACACCATATATTTT.